This T cell receptor beta chain was obtained from a study of Ad26.COV2.S vaccination and SARS-CoV-2 variants. The treatment here: some 19 received Ad26.COV2.S at low or high dose, single or two shots; about five received placebo; per-sample allocation not given. Day 63 after the first vaccine or placebo injection was the time point for sampling. Germline V gene data show CDR1 as LGHNA and CDR2 as YSLEER. Trimming removed 0 bases from V and 8 bases from J, with 13 bases in between. This CDR3 contains 15 residues. Produced via immunoSEQ multiplex PCR; TCRdb's table is partial and in-frame only. The sample lists about 460,000 clones; 89% were seen once.

Sequences were derived from peripheral blood, sampled in a trial of Ad26.COV2.S vaccine versus placebo. This rearrangement joins TRBV4-3 to TRBJ1-4, with D perhaps matching TRBD1 (5 bases). This TCR was recovered from a person between 18 and 65 years old who received the Ad26.COV2.S COVID-19 vaccine or a placebo. The chain's CDR3 is CASSQDGRVGEKLFF. CDR3 bases: TGCGCCAGCAGCCAAGATGGCAGGGTGGGGGAAAAACTGTTTTTT.